This is a list of T cell receptor beta chains from one sample in a study of cytomegalovirus exposure and HLA in healthy donors. This table comes from immunoSEQ multiplex PCR, and its TCRdb copy is limited to in-frame clones, with some not included. The repertoire holds 170,000 or so clones, with roughly 80% as singletons. Material for sequencing was PBMCs. These receptors came from a woman between 18 and 30 years old in good health and CMV-seropositive. Both conserved end residues are part of each CDR3. The D gene is left open where the match is weak. Clone size is shown for a subset of rows, as once, few, many or a class of expanded clone.

>TRBD1|-|TRBJ2-3|TRBV29-1
CSARPGQGLTQYF
TGCAGCGCAAGACCGGGACAGGGTTTAACGCAGTATTTT
>-|-|TRBJ2-7|TRBV5-4
CASSFNYEQYF
TGTGCCAGCAGCTTTAACTACGAGCAGTACTTC
>-|-|TRBJ1-2|TRBV5-1
CASSPPLSRGTHYGYTF
TGCGCCAGCAGCCCACCCCTTTCACGGGGGACTCACTATGGCTACACCTTC
>-|-|TRBJ1-5|TRBV19
CASHKGGACQPQHF
TGTGCCAGTCACAAGGGTGGGGCCTGTCAGCCCCAGCATTTT
>-|-|TRBJ1-3|TRBV6-1
CAVTQVSGNTIYF
TGTGCCGTCACGCAGGTCTCTGGAAACACCATATATTTT
>-|many|TRBJ1-6|TRBV6-5
CASSSSYNSPLHF
TGTGCCAGCAGTTCCAGTTATAATTCACCCCTCCACTTT
>TRBD2|-|TRBJ2-2|TRBV10-2
CASSDREGGELFF
TGCGCCAGCAGTGACAGGGAGGGCGGGGAGCTGTTTTTT
>TRBD1|-|TRBJ2-1|TRBV2
CASCGTGGEQFF
TGTGCCAGCTGCGGGACAGGGGGTGAGCAGTTCTTC
>TRBD2|-|TRBJ2-3|TRBV9
CASSPRAGGGTDTQYF
TGTGCCAGCAGCCCTCGAGCGGGGGGGGGCACAGATACGCAGTATTTT
>TRBD1|-|TRBJ2-7|TRBV6-1
CASSEVALDRDRAEQYF
TGTGCCAGCAGTGAAGTGGCATTAGACCGGGACAGGGCCGAGCAGTACTTC
>-|-|TRBJ2-7|TRBV29-1
CSVVPDTTYEQYF
TGCAGCGTCGTCCCGGACACCACCTACGAGCAGTACTTC
>TRBD2|-|TRBJ2-1|TRBV10-3
CAISESLAGGLNEQFF
TGTGCCATCAGTGAGTCCCTAGCGGGGGGGCTCAATGAGCAGTTCTTC
>TRBD1|-|TRBJ1-2|TRBV15
CATSRNPGTGSFNYGYTF
TGTGCCACCAGCAGAAACCCCGGGACAGGGAGCTTCAACTATGGCTACACCTTC
>-|-|TRBJ2-2|TRBV6-5
CASSPSGLGELFF
TGTGCCAGCAGCCCAAGCGGGTTGGGGGAGCTGTTTTTT
>-|-|TRBJ1-2|TRBV2
CASSVRGWADYGYTF
TGTGCCAGCAGTGTCCGAGGGTGGGCAGACTATGGCTACACCTTC
>-|-|TRBJ1-2|TRBV27
CASSSGLVYGYTF
TGTGCCAGCAGTTCGGGACTGGTCTATGGCTACACCTTC
>-|-|TRBJ1-2|TRBV4-1
CASSQDWPGSGYGYTF
TGCGCCAGCAGCCAAGATTGGCCAGGAAGCGGCTATGGCTACACCTTC
>TRBD1|-|TRBJ1-6|TRBV27
CASAPGTANSPLHF
TGTGCCAGCGCCCCCGGGACAGCTAATTCACCCCTCCACTTT
>-|-|TRBJ2-2|TRBV29-1
CSVGAGLNTGELFF
TGCAGCGTTGGTGCAGGGCTTAACACCGGGGAGCTGTTTTTT